Listed here are 7 T cell receptor beta chains from one sample, sequenced in a study of T cells in Graves' hyperthyroidism and ophthalmopathy. Amplification yielded TCR beta CDR3 regions, with RNA transcripts as the source. With the HTBI primer set, the TCR CDR3 went through a first round of RT-PCR. One entry per CDR3 protein results from TCRdb running MiXCR on the multiplex PCR reads. The data contain roughly 500,000 distinct CDR3 sequences, approximately 49% of them singletons. The sample was peripheral blood or thyroid tissue (not recorded which). These receptor sequences come from an adult woman with Graves' disease, either hyperthyroidism or ophthalmopathy (not recorded which).

CDR3 amino acids: CASSLVAGGGRVETQYF. The CDR3 region has the DNA TGTGCCAGCAGCTTAGTCGCCGGTGGCGGGAGGGTGGAGACCCAGTACTTC. This chain links TRBV11-2 with TRBJ2-5; TRBD2 aligns across 9 bases. This CDR3 has 17 residues. V dropped 1 base and J dropped 5; count of bases not matched to a gene: 11. CDR1 and CDR2 (germline): SGHAT, FQNNGV.

The CDR3 protein is CASSLTPLASSSYEQYF. CDR3 bases: TGTGCCAGCAGTCTAACCCCCCTAGCCTCGAGCTCCTACGAGCAGTACTTC. The chain couples TRBV7-9 to TRBJ2-7; a weak D match, TRBD2 (5 bases). V was cut by 6 bases and J by 0 bases, with 21 bases left in between. There are 17 residues in the CDR3. CDR1 and CDR2 (germline): SEHNR, FQNEAQ (reference sequence).

In this sample, this clonotype turned up many times. The chain uses TRBV29-1 and TRBJ1-1; 7 bases line up with TRBD1. Germline V CDR1 and CDR2: SQVTM, ANQGSEA. The CDR3 has 13 amino acids. V shed 7 bases and J 0 bases; nucleotides not matched to a gene: 5. The CDR3 nucleotides are TGCAGCGCCACAACAGGGGTGAACACTGAAGCTTTCTTT. Protein sequence: CSATTGVNTEAFF.

This clonotype was detected ten times or more. The chain links TRBV6-1 to TRBJ1-2; D gene uncertain. From germline, CDR1 is MNHNS and CDR2 SASEGT. The CDR3 is 12 residues long. V was shortened by 4 bases and J by 4 bases, with 7 bases between the two germline ends. The CDR3 DNA sequence: TGTGCCAGCAGTGGATTACGCTATGGCTACACCTTC. Encoded protein: CASSGLRYGYTF.

The chain carries TRBV11-2 and TRBJ1-1, with TRBD1 as a possible D gene (6 bases). From germline, CDR1 is SGHAT and CDR2 FQNNGV. Trimming pared 4 bases from V and 3 bases from J, leaving 24 bases between. The CDR3 is 18 residues long. The CDR3 region is CASSWGKGRDRRYTEAFF. CDR3 nucleotide sequence: TGTGCCAGCAGCTGGGGGAAGGGGCGTGACAGGCGTTACACTGAAGCTTTCTTT.

The chain uses TRBV29-1 and TRBJ2-5, with D tentatively TRBD1 (6 bases). The J call may be incorrect, as the DNA end agrees better with TRBJ2-7. The CDR3 is made up of 13 amino acids. CDR1 and CDR2 from the germline V gene are SQVTM and ANQGSEA. CDR3 coding DNA: TGCAGCGTTGCAAGGGGGTTTTCCTACGAGCAGTACTTC. Translating it yields CSVARGFSYEQYF.

Many counts were recorded for this clonotype. V is TRBV19 and J is TRBJ1-2; D is undetermined. Germline V gene lookup returns CDR1 LNHDA and CDR2 SQIVND (reference sequence). Trimming pared 3 bases from V and 2 bases from J, leaving 16 bases between. The CDR3 consists of 16 residues. The CDR3 region is CASSIGAGSTNYGYTF. Here the CDR3 DNA reads TGTGCCAGTAGTATCGGAGCGGGGAGTACCAACTATGGCTACACCTTC.